This T cell receptor (beta chain) was captured in a study of T-cell memory formation after mild COVID-19. Study-level information: Across donors, TCR clusters were largely donor specific.

5'RACE primed at constant segments yielded TCR alpha and TCR beta cDNA libraries bearing sample barcodes and UMIs. Each CDR3 protein gets one entry after TCRdb re-called the 5' RACE reads with MiXCR. Here the sample spans a few hundred thousand distinct CDR3 sequences, 20% being singletons. A remark on this clonotype: What it binds is unknown.

Study-wide results and caveats: Contracting clones, day 15 to 85, had balanced CD4/CD8, and later expanders favored CD4+. Memory sampled before infection contained some responding clones, suggesting cross-reactive memory joined.

The length of the CDR3 is 12 residues. With 9 bases clipped from V and 3 bases from J, the junction kept 2 bases outside the gene matches. The germline V gene encodes CDR1 MNHEY and CDR2 SVGEGT. Sequenced input: PBMCs or a T cell subset sorted from them (not recorded which). The chain carries TRBV6-2 or TRBV6-3 and TRBJ2-7; TRBD2 agrees at 10 bases. The receptor was isolated from a man aged 18 to 29 who had mild COVID-19 (a few samples of this study predate the infection). Cell type and time point are not known. CDR3 in amino acids: CASRTSGYEQYF. In DNA form, the CDR3 reads TGTGCCAGTAGGACTAGCGGCTACGAGCAGTACTTC.